Shown below are 9 T cell receptor beta chains from a single sample sequenced in a study of T cell changes during pregnancy in multiple sclerosis. Sequencing used immunoSEQ multiplex PCR; TCRdb keeps in-frame clones, though not all of them. The sample consists of 30,000 to 40,000 clones, around nine tenths of them appearing once. The material was CD8+ T cells from peripheral blood mononuclear cells, obtained in the third trimester of pregnancy. All receptors derive from a female donor with multiple sclerosis, enrolled in a pregnancy study.

The V and J genes are TRBV30 and TRBJ1-1; weak D call: TRBD1 (5 bases). The CDR3 is made up of 12 amino acids. The germline CDR1 and CDR2 sequences are GTSNPN and SVGIG (reference sequence). V lost 4 bases and J 5 bases, leaving 11 bases between the germline ends. The CDR3 region has the DNA TGTGCCTGGATGCCCGGGGGAACTGAAGCTTTCTTT. This gives the protein CAWMPGGTEAFF.

The chain combines TRBV27 with TRBJ1-1; no firm D call. V lost 3 bases and J 2 bases, leaving 7 bases between the germline ends. The CDR3 runs to 13 residues. Germline values: CDR1 MNHEY, CDR2 SMNVEV (reference sequence). The CDR3 reads CASSFGINTEAFF. CDR3 coding DNA: TGTGCCAGCAGTTTCGGGATTAACACTGAAGCTTTCTTT.

CDR3 sequence reads: CASIEGASRAFF. The DNA for the CDR3 is TGCGCCAGCATCGAAGGGGCATCGAGAGCTTTCTTT. The chain employs TRBV10-2 and TRBJ1-1; tentatively, D is TRBD1 (5 bases). The CDR3 has 12 amino acids. The V and J ends lost 7 bases and 10 bases respectively, with 16 bases between them. CDR1 and CDR2 (germline): WSHSY, SAAADI.

V and J are TRBV6-4 and TRBJ2-1, with D possibly being TRBD2 (6 bases). Germline V gives CDR1 MRHNA, CDR2 SNTAGT. CDR3 length: 12 amino acids. Trimming removed 0 bases from V and 13 bases from J, with 10 bases in between. CDR3: CASSDSGGVQFF. In DNA, the CDR3 is TGTGCCAGCAGTGACTCTGGCGGGGTCCAGTTCTTC.

V and J are TRBV5-1 and TRBJ1-1; 8 bases are shared with TRBD1. The CDR3 has 16 amino acids. The germline V gene encodes CDR1 SGHRS and CDR2 YFSETQ. V lost 0 bases to trimming and J lost 1 base; unmatched junction nucleotides: 5. This CDR3 reads CASSLGSGTGNTEAFF. The CDR3 bases are TGCGCCAGCAGCTTGGGTTCCGGGACAGGGAACACTGAAGCTTTCTTT.

The chain combines TRBV5-1 with TRBJ2-7; 8 nucleotides agree with TRBD2. CDR3 length equals 12 residues. Unmatched junction bases numbered 1, after V lost 0 bases and J lost 8 bases. Germline V gives CDR1 SGHRS, CDR2 YFSETQ. CDR3 DNA sequence: TGCGCCAGCAGCTTGGATAGCGGGAAGCAGTACTTC. It specifies CASSLDSGKQYF.

The chain recombines TRBV19 with TRBJ2-7; 13 positions agree with TRBD2. The germline V gene has CDR1 LNHDA and CDR2 SQIVND (reference sequence). After removal of 4 bases from V and 5 bases from J, the junction contained 8 bases not matched to a gene. The CDR3 extends over 16 amino acids. The CDR3 sequence is CASSTILAGGRNEQYF. CDR3 coding DNA: TGTGCCAGTAGTACGATACTAGCGGGGGGGCGTAACGAGCAGTACTTC. Drawing the rest from reference TRBV19 and TRBJ2-7, the complete variable domain is DGGITQSPKYLFRKEGQNVTLSCEQNLNHDAMYWYRQDPGQGLRLIYYSQIVNDFQKGDIAEGYSVSREKKESFPLTVTSAQKNPTAFYLCASSTILAGGRNEQYFGPGTRLTVT.

The chain combines TRBV6-1 with TRBJ2-7; D gene uncertain. Germline CDR1 MNHNS, CDR2 SASEGT. Trimming removed 3 bases at V and 0 bases at J, with 12 bases between. CDR3 size: 15 residues. The CDR3 region is CASSDLAASSYEQYF. CDR3 DNA: TGTGCCAGCAGTGACCTCGCGGCTAGCTCCTACGAGCAGTACTTC.

The V gene is TRBV18, the J gene TRBJ2-1, with TRBD2 identical over 8 bases. Germline V gene lookup returns CDR1 KGHSH and CDR2 LQKENI. The CDR3 is made up of 20 amino acids. V gave up 0 bases and J gave up 0 bases; unmatched junction bases: 13. CDR3 DNA sequence: TGTGCCAGCTCACCACCGTCGATAGCGGGGCCGGATAGCTCCTACAATGAGCAGTTCTTC. Translated: CASSPPSIAGPDSSYNEQFF.